The 15 T cell receptor beta chains presented below share a single source sample, sequenced in a study of blood T cell repertoires in COVID-19. Some clones are missing from TCRdb's copy, which holds only in-frame ones; the method was immunoSEQ multiplex PCR. This table has approximately 230,000 clones, 70% to 90% appearing once. Sequences were obtained from peripheral blood. The receptors shown here come from a young man with active or convalescent COVID-19.

The V call is TRBV2, the J call TRBJ2-5, with 8 bases matching TRBD1. This CDR3 has 14 residues. The J segment lost 4 bases and the V segment lost 6 bases, leaving 7 bases of the junction unmatched. Germline assignment: CDR1 SNHLY and CDR2 FYNNEI. CDR3 nucleotide sequence: TGTGCCAGCAGCTCGGGACAGGTGGGAGAGACCCAGTACTTC. This translates into CASSSGQVGETQYF.

The V gene is TRBV7-9, the J gene TRBJ2-3; TRBD2 aligns across 7 bases. Looked up from germline, CDR1 is SEHNR and CDR2 is FQNEAQ (reference sequence). V was pared by 6 bases and J by 4 bases, with 1 base of the junction left unmatched. The CDR3 extends over 12 amino acids. CDR3 residues: CASRREADTQYF. The CDR3 DNA reads as TGTGCCAGCAGACGGGAGGCAGATACGCAGTATTTT.

The V gene is TRBV3-1 (or the pseudogene TRBV3-2), the J gene TRBJ2-3, with unresolved D. The CDR3 is 12 residues long. With 5 bases removed from V and 4 bases from J, the gap between germline ends came to 7 bases. CDR1 LGHDT and CDR2 YNNKEL come from the germline V gene (reference sequence). The CDR3 bases are TGTGCCAGCAGCTTACTGGCAGATACGCAGTATTTT. Its translation: CASSLLADTQYF.

This clone was counted once. The J gene is TRBJ1-1, the V gene TRBV27; 8 nucleotides line up with TRBD1. Germline CDR1 reads MNHEY; CDR2 reads SMNVEV (reference sequence). The CDR3 runs 14 residues. Trimming removed 7 bases from V and 2 bases from J; junction bases left unmatched: 6. The CDR3 sequence: CASTTGGLNTEAFF. DNA for the CDR3: TGTGCCAGCACCACAGGGGGACTAAACACTGAAGCTTTCTTT.

This clone was observed once. V usage is TRBV28 and J usage is TRBJ2-2, with a possible D match to TRBD2 (6 bases). The CDR3 totals 14 residues. Deletions cut 5 bases from V and 5 bases from J, with 12 bases between. CDR1 and CDR2 from the germline V gene are MDHEN and SYDVKM. The CDR3 loop is CASSTSRGTGELFF. CDR3 bases: TGTGCCAGCAGTACCAGCCGGGGGACCGGGGAGCTGTTTTTT.

The DNA of the CDR3 is TGTGCCAGCAGGCCGACGGGAAGCTATGGCTACACCTTC. This translates into CASRPTGSYGYTF. The rearrangement uses TRBV12-3 or TRBV12-4 and TRBJ1-2; D is uncertain. There are 13 residues in the CDR3. The ends were cut back, 6 bases at V and 4 bases at J, with 12 bases in the middle.

The rearrangement joins TRBV2 to TRBJ1-2; a possible D gene is TRBD1 (6 bases). Germline V gene data show CDR1 as SNHLY and CDR2 as FYNNEI. The CDR3 spans 16 residues. With 5 bases removed from V and 4 bases from J, the gap between germline ends came to 20 bases. CDR3 region: CASSQERGAVSYGYTF. CDR3 nucleotide sequence: TGTGCCAGCAGTCAAGAGCGGGGGGCGGTCAGCTATGGCTACACCTTC.

The rearrangement joins TRBV3-1 (or the pseudogene TRBV3-2) to TRBJ2-2, with a weak D call TRBD1 (6 bases). CDR3 length: 16 amino acids. Between the trimmed V and J ends, which lost 0 bases and 7 bases, there was a span of 15 bases. Germline CDR1 and CDR2: LGHDT and YNNKEL (reference sequence). The CDR3 bases are TGTGCCAGCAGCCAAGAGTGGGGGCGCTTGGTCGGGGAGCTGTTTTTT. Protein sequence: CASSQEWGRLVGELFF.

This clone was seen a single time. The CDR3 nucleotides are TGTGCCAGCAGTTCTCCGGGACAGGGCCATGGCTACACCTTC. Its translation is CASSSPGQGHGYTF. The chain links TRBV28 to TRBJ1-2, with 9 bases that match TRBD1. The CDR3 has 14 residues. Germline V gene lookup returns CDR1 MDHEN and CDR2 SYDVKM. V shed 4 bases, J shed 6 bases, and the junction held 6 bases outside the gene matches.

The chain links TRBV28 to TRBJ2-3; perhaps TRBD2 as D (6 bases). V gave up 2 bases and J gave up 4 bases, with 16 bases separating them. This CDR3 is built from 16 residues. The germline V gene has CDR1 MDHEN and CDR2 SYDVKM. Here the CDR3 reads CASSLPRLVGSDTQYF. The CDR3 DNA follows: TGTGCCAGCAGTTTACCCCGACTAGTTGGTTCAGATACGCAGTATTTT.

A single count supports this clone. The V and J genes are TRBV28 and TRBJ1-1; D is perhaps TRBD1 (5 bases). V shed 5 bases and J shed 10 bases, with 14 bases lying between them. The CDR3 loop spans 12 amino acids. Germline CDR1 reads MDHEN; CDR2 reads SYDVKM. The CDR3 nucleotides read TGTGCCAGCAGTCCGCCGGACGGGGGAGCTTTCTTT. It specifies CASSPPDGGAFF.

The V gene is TRBV7-9, the J gene TRBJ2-7, with no clear D. Germline V lookup: CDR1 SEHNR, CDR2 FQNEAQ (reference sequence). This CDR3 is built from 15 residues. V dropped 4 bases and J dropped 3 bases, with 16 bases sitting between them. The CDR3 region is CASSSSPMMSYEQYF. The CDR3 DNA follows: TGTGCCAGCAGCTCCTCCCCAATGATGAGCTACGAGCAGTACTTC.

This chain joins TRBV18 and TRBJ2-7; TRBD1 aligns across 9 bases. The CDR3 is 18 residues long. With 5 bases clipped from V and 0 bases from J, the junction kept 14 bases outside the gene matches. CDR1 is KGHSH and CDR2 is LQKENI in the germline V gene. Here the CDR3 reads CASSFLRPGTGSSYEQYF. The CDR3, as DNA: TGTGCCAGCTCATTTCTACGACCCGGGACAGGGAGCTCCTACGAGCAGTACTTC.

This clone came up a few times. The V and J genes are TRBV7-9 and TRBJ2-7; a possible D gene is TRBD1 (6 bases). The CDR3 extends over 15 amino acids. Germline assignment: CDR1 SEHNR and CDR2 FQNEAQ (reference sequence). V was shortened by 3 bases and J by 2 bases, with 14 bases between the two germline ends. The CDR3 loop reads CASSFADRSTYEQYF. DNA for the CDR3: TGTGCCAGCAGCTTCGCAGACAGGTCAACCTACGAGCAGTACTTC.

The V call is TRBV5-1, the J call TRBJ1-3; D ambiguous. Germline V lookup: CDR1 SGHRS, CDR2 YFSETQ. The CDR3 totals 14 residues. V lost 1 base and J lost 3, with 8 bases in between. For the CDR3, the DNA is TGCGCCAGCAGCTTGAGTGGGAGTGGAAACACCATATATTTT. Protein sequence: CASSLSGSGNTIYF.